The T cell receptor beta chain described here comes from a study of T cell responses to AZD1222 COVID-19 vaccine. Study overall: Samples with a second dose at about 4 or about 12 weeks were pooled together. Study results and limitations: Every sample of the repertoires postdated the peak T cell response. Nearly half of spike-specific TCRs reportedly target unmutated variant regions. Vaccine-related CD4 TCRs covered spike, predominating at 160-218 and 743-854.

CDR1 is MDHEN, CDR2 SYDVKM, per germline. The CDR3 contains 15 residues. With 5 bases removed from V and 6 bases from J, the gap between germline ends came to 19 bases. Here immunoSEQ multiplex PCR was the method, and the copy in TCRdb shows in-frame clones only, minus some. The sample consists of about 140,000 clones, about 88% of them appearing once. As to this clone: Its antigen is undetermined.

The chain carries TRBV28 and TRBJ1-2; weak D call: TRBD1 (5 bases). The material was peripheral blood, obtained on day 0 of AZD1222 vaccination. The sequence was obtained from an adult in good health. The CDR3 loop is CASSRPIRGSDGYTF. CDR3 nucleotides: TGTGCCAGCAGTCGGCCAATCCGGGGGAGCGATGGCTACACCTTC.